The present T cell receptor (beta chain) was sequenced within a study of beta chain features in type 1 diabetes. General study findings and limits: Patients and controls would be equally affected if PCR favored shorter templates.

This clone was observed a few times. Its antigen is not identified. Every bit of the isolated RNA underwent reverse transcription, so sequencing read expressed TCRB transcripts. Libraries were prepared by immunoSEQ multiplex PCR; TCRdb keeps only in-frame clonotypes and omits some of them. The table shows about 410,000 clones, with around 14% occurring only once. Researchers reported sorting CD4+ naive, central memory, regulatory and stem cell-like memory cells via CD45RO/CCR7/CD25/CD127/CD95/CD27. The clonotype was recovered from a man in his thirties or forties in good health. Sequenced input: naive CD4+ T cells from blood.

The CDR3 loop reads CASTDEQFF. CDR3 in DNA: TGCGCCAGCACAGATGAGCAGTTCTTC. The rearrangement uses TRBV5-1 and TRBJ2-1; no reliable D call. The germline gives CDR1 SGHRS, CDR2 YFSETQ. Trimming removed 6 bases at V and 8 bases at J, with 3 bases between. This CDR3 spans 9 amino acids.